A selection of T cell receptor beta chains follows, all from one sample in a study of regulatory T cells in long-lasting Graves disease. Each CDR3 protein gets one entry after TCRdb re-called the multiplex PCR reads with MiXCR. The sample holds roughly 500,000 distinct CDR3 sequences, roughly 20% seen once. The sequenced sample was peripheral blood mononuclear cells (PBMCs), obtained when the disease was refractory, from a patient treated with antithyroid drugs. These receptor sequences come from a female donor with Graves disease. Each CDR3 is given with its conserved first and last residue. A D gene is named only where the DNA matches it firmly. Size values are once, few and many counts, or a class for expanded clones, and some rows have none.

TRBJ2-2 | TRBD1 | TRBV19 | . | CASKTGAYTGELFF | TGTGCCAGTAAGACAGGGGCCTACACCGGGGAGCTGTTTTTT
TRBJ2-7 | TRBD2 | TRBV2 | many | CASRSGSTYEQYF | TGTGCCAGCAGAAGCGGGAGTACCTACGAGCAGTACTTC
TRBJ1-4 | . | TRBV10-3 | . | CAISERGTNEKLFF | TGTGCCATCAGTGAGCGGGGAACTAATGAAAAACTGTTTTTT
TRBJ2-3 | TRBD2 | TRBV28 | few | CASSFLTSGRPIPDTQYF | TGTGCCAGCAGTTTTTTGACTAGCGGGAGACCGATCCCTGATACGCAGTATTTT
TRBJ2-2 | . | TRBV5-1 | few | CASSKTGGTGELFF | TGCGCCAGCAGCAAGACAGGAGGAACCGGGGAGCTGTTTTTT
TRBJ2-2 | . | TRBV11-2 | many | CASSPHRNTGELFF | TGTGCCAGCAGCCCACACAGGAACACCGGGGAGCTGTTTTTT
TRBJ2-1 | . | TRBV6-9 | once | CASSYRPGGPDNEQFF | TGTGCCAGCAGTTACCGACCCGGCGGCCCGGACAATGAGCAGTTCTTC
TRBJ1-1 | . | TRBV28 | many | CASSFLRTQNTEAFF | TGTGCCAGCAGTTTCCTTCGGACCCAGAACACTGAAGCTTTCTTT
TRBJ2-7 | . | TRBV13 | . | CASSGGQDPSYEQYF | TGTGCCAGCAGCGGAGGCCAGGACCCCTCCTACGAGCAGTACTTC
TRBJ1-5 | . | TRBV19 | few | CASSINDDQPQHF | TGTGCCAGTAGTATTAACGATGATCAGCCCCAGCATTTT
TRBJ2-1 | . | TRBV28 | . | CASSPDTTYNEQFF | TGTGCCAGCAGCCCGGACACGACCTACAATGAGCAGTTCTTC
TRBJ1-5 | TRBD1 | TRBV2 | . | CASRRWTGKRHF | TGTGCCAGCAGGAGATGGACAGGGAAGAGACATTTT
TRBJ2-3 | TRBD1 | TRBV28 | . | CASKTQGAVTDTQYF | TGTGCCAGCAAAACCCAGGGGGCTGTCACAGATACGCAGTATTTT
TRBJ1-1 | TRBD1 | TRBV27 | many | CASSLIQGATAFF | TGTGCCAGCAGTCTCATTCAGGGGGCGACGGCTTTCTTT
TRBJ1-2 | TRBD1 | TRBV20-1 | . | CSAADAGTGGGYGYTF | TGCAGTGCCGCCGACGCCGGGACAGGGGGCGGCTATGGCTACACCTTC
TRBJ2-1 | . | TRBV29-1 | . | CSVLPYLGLVHNEQFF | TGCAGCGTTCTTCCCTACTTAGGCCTTGTCCACAATGAGCAGTTCTTC
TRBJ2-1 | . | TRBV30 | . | CAWSWGDPDEQFF | TGTGCCTGGAGTTGGGGGGACCCCGATGAGCAGTTCTTC
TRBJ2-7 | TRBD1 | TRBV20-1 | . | CSAMPFGQVSSYEQYF | TGCAGTGCCATGCCGTTCGGACAGGTGAGCTCCTACGAGCAGTACTTC
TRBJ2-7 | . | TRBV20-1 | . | CSAVVDNYEQYF | TGCAGTGCCGTTGTTGACAACTACGAGCAGTACTTC
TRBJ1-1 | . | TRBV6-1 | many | CASSLTLGENTEAFF | TGTGCCAGCAGTCTCACACTTGGGGAGAACACTGAAGCTTTCTTT
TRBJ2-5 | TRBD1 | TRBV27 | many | CAIEGAEETQYF | TGTGCCATAGAGGGGGCGGAAGAGACCCAGTACTTC
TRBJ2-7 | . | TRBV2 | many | CASRVTSYEQYF | TGTGCCAGCAGAGTTACATCGTACGAGCAGTACTTC
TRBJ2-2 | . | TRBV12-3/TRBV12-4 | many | CATDGTSWTGELFF | TGTGCCACCGACGGGACGTCCTGGACCGGGGAGCTGTTTTTT
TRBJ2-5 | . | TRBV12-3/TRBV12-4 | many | CASRTLADQETQYF | TGTGCCAGCAGGACCTTAGCGGACCAAGAGACCCAGTACTTC